The rows below give T cell receptor beta chains drawn from one sample of a study of cytomegalovirus exposure and HLA in healthy donors. Produced via immunoSEQ multiplex PCR; TCRdb's table is partial and in-frame only. The data hold about 70,000 clones, with roughly 85% observed a single time. The sequencing sample was made of PBMCs. These receptors came from a woman aged 30 to 39 in good health and CMV-seronegative. Both conserved end residues are part of each CDR3. D genes are given only for firm matches. Part of the rows lack a size; the others show once, few, many or a class for expanded clones.

J | D | size | V | CDR3 | DNA
TRBJ2-2 | TRBD2 | NA | TRBV15 | CATSRDRSGGDGELFF | TGTGCCACCAGCAGAGATCGGTCGGGAGGGGACGGGGAGCTGTTTTTT
TRBJ2-6 | TRBD1 | NA | TRBV5-1 | CASSPDRVYGANVLTF | TGCGCCAGCAGCCCGGACAGGGTTTATGGGGCCAACGTCCTGACTTTC
TRBJ1-2 | TRBD1 | NA | TRBV19 | CASSGGQGNGYTF | TGTGCCAGTAGTGGAGGACAGGGTAATGGCTACACCTTC
TRBJ2-1 | TRBD2 | NA | TRBV4-1 | CASSQDGAAGDEQFF | TGCGCCAGCAGCCAAGATGGAGCGGCGGGGGATGAGCAGTTCTTC
TRBJ2-7 | TRBD1 | NA | TRBV7-3 | CASSTGTGPSYEQYF | TGTGCCAGCAGTACCGGGACAGGTCCTTCCTACGAGCAGTACTTC
TRBJ2-2 | TRBD2 | NA | TRBV28 | CASRTTSDNTGELFF | TGTGCCAGCAGGACGACTAGCGATAACACCGGGGAGCTGTTTTTT
TRBJ1-3 | NA | NA | TRBV5-1 | CASSLGQADGNTIYF | TGCGCCAGCAGCTTGGGGCAGGCCGATGGAAACACCATATATTTT
TRBJ2-7 | NA | NA | TRBV5-1 | CASSPEGGGTYEQYF | TGCGCCAGCAGCCCCGAAGGTGGGGGGACCTACGAGCAGTACTTC
TRBJ2-7 | NA | NA | TRBV11-2 | CASSPLPRDTSYEQYF | TGTGCCAGCAGCCCGCTCCCCCGGGACACCTCCTACGAGCAGTACTTC
TRBJ2-5 | NA | NA | TRBV5-6 | CASSLGTVQETQYF | TGTGCCAGCAGCTTGGGGACAGTCCAAGAGACCCAGTACTTC
TRBJ2-1 | NA | NA | TRBV29-1 | CSVEELYNEQFF | TGCAGCGTTGAAGAACTCTACAATGAGCAGTTCTTC
TRBJ1-5 | NA | NA | TRBV5-8 | CASSRRGNQPQHF | TGTGCCAGCAGCAGGCGGGGCAATCAGCCCCAGCATTTT
TRBJ2-2 | TRBD1 | NA | TRBV5-5 | CASVYPIGQGINGELFF | TGTGCCAGCGTATATCCCATCGGACAGGGGATAAACGGGGAGCTGTTTTTT
TRBJ1-1 | NA | NA | TRBV6-6 | CASSYSFTVNTEAFF | TGTGCCAGCAGTTACTCGTTCACAGTGAACACTGAAGCTTTCTTT
TRBJ2-7 | NA | NA | TRBV6-1 | CASRKQGGDYEQYF | TGTGCCAGCAGGAAACAGGGGGGGGACTACGAGCAGTACTTC
TRBJ1-2 | NA | once | TRBV7-2 | CASSRTVSGDYGYTF | TGTGCCAGCAGCCGCACAGTATCGGGAGACTATGGCTACACCTTC
TRBJ2-2 | NA | NA | TRBV6-1 | CASSAGSRTKFNTGELFF | TGTGCCAGCAGTGCGGGAAGTCGGACGAAGTTTAACACCGGGGAGCTGTTTTTT
TRBJ2-1 | TRBD1 | NA | TRBV5-8 | CASSYGTGSSYNEQFF | TGTGCCAGCAGCTATGGGACAGGTAGCTCCTACAATGAGCAGTTCTTC
TRBJ1-1 | NA | once | TRBV5-1 | CASSLVGATEAFF | TGCGCCAGCAGCTTGGTTGGGGCTACTGAAGCTTTCTTT
TRBJ2-1 | TRBD2 | NA | TRBV4-2 | CASSQDASSGYNEQFF | TGTGCCAGCAGCCAAGATGCGTCTAGCGGATACAATGAGCAGTTCTTC
TRBJ2-5 | TRBD2 | NA | TRBV5-1 | CASSLGGTSGGRETQYF | TGCGCCAGCAGCTTGGGCGGGACTAGCGGAGGGCGGGAGACCCAGTACTTC
TRBJ1-2 | NA | NA | TRBV15 | CATSQGGGYTF | TGTGCCACCAGCCAAGGGGGTGGCTACACCTTC
TRBJ2-1 | NA | NA | TRBV7-2 | CASSRTPTRSYNEQFF | TGTGCCAGCAGCAGGACTCCCACGAGGTCCTACAATGAGCAGTTCTTC
TRBJ1-1 | NA | once | TRBV4-2 | CASSQEVEVKAFF | TGTGCCAGCAGCCAAGAAGTGGAGGTTAAAGCTTTCTTT
TRBJ2-7 | NA | NA | TRBV2 | CASLRDSSSYEQYF | TGTGCCAGCCTTCGGGACTCAAGCTCCTACGAGCAGTACTTC
TRBJ2-7 | NA | NA | TRBV5-4 | CASSPPGAYEQYF | TGTGCCAGCAGTCCACCTGGGGCTTACGAGCAGTACTTC
TRBJ1-4 | NA | NA | TRBV5-4 | CASSFMTNEKLFF | TGTGCCAGCAGCTTCATGACTAATGAAAAACTGTTTTTT
TRBJ2-7 | NA | NA | TRBV21-1 | CASSYIGQGVAYEQYF | TGTGCCAGCAGCTACATAGGACAGGGGGTTGCCTACGAGCAGTACTTC
TRBJ2-7 | TRBD2 | NA | TRBV19 | CASSITSGSIEQYF | TGTGCCAGTAGTATAACTAGCGGGAGTATCGAGCAGTACTTC
TRBJ1-1 | NA | few | TRBV5-6 | CASSLGGTDTEAFF | TGTGCCAGCAGCTTGGGAGGGACTGACACTGAAGCTTTCTTT
TRBJ1-5 | NA | once | TRBV7-9 | CASSLESGDQPQHF | TGTGCCAGCAGCTTAGAATCCGGGGATCAGCCCCAGCATTTT
TRBJ1-5 | NA | NA | TRBV19 | CASSSPGQIRPQHF | TGTGCCAGTAGTAGCCCAGGGCAGATCAGGCCCCAGCATTTT
TRBJ2-2 | TRBD2 | NA | TRBV2 | CASSDRRREGTGELFF | TGTGCCAGCAGTGATCGTCGGCGGGAGGGGACCGGGGAGCTGTTTTTT
TRBJ1-2 | NA | NA | TRBV6-1 | CASSESTLRGYTF | TGTGCCAGCAGTGAATCGACCTTGAGGGGCTACACCTTC
TRBJ2-1 | NA | NA | TRBV15 | CATSRDQTGNEQFF | TGTGCCACCAGCAGAGATCAAACGGGAAATGAGCAGTTCTTC
TRBJ2-7 | TRBD1 | NA | TRBV11-2 | CASSFGQGIYEQYF | TGTGCCAGCAGCTTCGGACAGGGAATCTACGAGCAGTACTTC
TRBJ1-1 | NA | NA | TRBV19 | CASSMGLRQKNTEAFF | TGTGCCAGTAGTATGGGTTTGAGACAGAAGAACACTGAAGCTTTCTTT
TRBJ2-7 | TRBD1 | NA | TRBV6-5 | CASSSDRGPYEQYF | TGTGCCAGCAGTTCGGACAGGGGGCCTTACGAGCAGTACTTC
TRBJ2-5 | NA | NA | TRBV29-1 | CSVLANREETQYF | TGCAGCGTACTTGCAAACAGGGAAGAGACCCAGTACTTC
TRBJ2-1 | NA | NA | TRBV7-9 | CASSPVGSLTYNEQFF | TGTGCCAGCAGTCCGGTGGGCAGCCTAACCTACAATGAGCAGTTCTTC
TRBJ1-2 | NA | NA | TRBV11-3 | CASSLGQVSNYGYTF | TGTGCCAGCAGCTTAGGACAGGTGTCTAACTATGGCTACACCTTC
TRBJ2-3 | TRBD1 | NA | TRBV30 | CASAGTGIWDTQYF | TGTGCGTCCGCCGGGACAGGGATTTGGGATACGCAGTATTTT
TRBJ2-2 | TRBD2 | NA | TRBV29-1 | CSVELAGGPNGELFF | TGCAGCGTGGAACTAGCGGGAGGGCCAAACGGGGAGCTGTTTTTT
TRBJ1-2 | TRBD1 | NA | TRBV9 | CASTDRGRGYTF | TGTGCCAGTACCGACAGGGGGCGAGGCTACACCTTC
TRBJ2-2 | TRBD1 | NA | TRBV6-4 | CASSDSSPWGTGNTGELFF | TGTGCCAGCAGTGACTCGAGTCCCTGGGGGACAGGGAATACCGGGGAGCTGTTTTTT
TRBJ2-6 | NA | few | TRBV29-1 | CSVGRVGRAGANVLTF | TGCAGCGTTGGACGGGTTGGTAGAGCTGGGGCCAACGTCCTGACTTTC